The 7 T cell receptor beta chains below all came from one sample that was sequenced in a study of control samples from healthy donors and cancer patients. Clones were sequenced by immunoSEQ multiplex PCR, and TCRdb holds only the in-frame ones, with some missing. The sample yields around 120,000 clones, roughly 91% seen once. The sample was blood. The receptors come from a middle-aged man in good health.

This chain connects TRBV6-2 or TRBV6-3 to TRBJ2-7; tentatively, D is TRBD1 (6 bases). Trimming took 6 bases from V and 2 from J, leaving 17 bases between them. In germline, CDR1 is MNHEY, CDR2 SVGEGT. The CDR3 is 15 amino acids. Here the CDR3 reads CASSRKGQQAYEQYF. The CDR3 DNA reads as TGTGCCAGCAGCCGAAAAGGACAGCAGGCCTACGAGCAGTACTTC.

This clone appeared a single time. The rearrangement links TRBV7-9 to TRBJ1-1; 7 bases are a match to TRBD1. The CDR3 is 13 residues long. The germline CDR1 and CDR2 sequences are SEHNR and FQNEAQ (reference sequence). V gave up 10 bases and J gave up 2 bases; unmatched junction bases: 7. The CDR3 DNA sequence: TGTGCCACCGACAGGGTAACAAACACTGAAGCTTTCTTT. Its translation is CATDRVTNTEAFF. The full variable domain, in which reference TRBV7-9 and TRBJ1-1 provide the parts outside the CDR3, is DTGVSQNPRHKITKRGQNVTFRCDPISEHNRLYWYRQTLGQGPEFLTYFQNEAQLEKSRLLSDRFSAERPKGSFSTLEIQRTEQGDSAMYLCATDRVTNTEAFFGQGTRLTVV.

The V and J genes are TRBV20-1 and TRBJ2-5, with D hard to call. The germline gives CDR1 DFQATT, CDR2 SNEGSKA (reference sequence). The V end lost 3 bases, the J end lost 5 bases, and 4 bases lay between the germline ends. CDR3 length: 10 residues. Here the CDR3 reads CSASSETQYF. The CDR3 DNA reads as TGCAGTGCTAGCTCTGAGACCCAGTACTTC.

This chain connects TRBV5-1 to TRBJ2-5; D gene unclear. CDR1 SGHRS and CDR2 YFSETQ come from the germline V gene. The V end was cut by 1 base, the J end by 1 base, with 11 bases between. The CDR3 runs to 15 residues. The CDR3 region has the DNA TGCGCCAGCAGCTTGTATCTAAGCACCCAAGAGACCCAGTACTTC. It translates to CASSLYLSTQETQYF.

This chain links TRBV29-1 with TRBJ2-1, with D possibly TRBD2 on 7 matching bases. This CDR3 has 14 amino acids. Germline V gene sequence: CDR1 SQVTM, CDR2 ANQGSEA. V was trimmed by 6 bases and J by 6 bases, leaving 18 bases between them. The CDR3 nucleotides read TGCAGCGTCGACGCGGGGGCTGTGGGCAATGAGCAGTTCTTC. It specifies CSVDAGAVGNEQFF.

The chain uses TRBV19 and TRBJ2-3; TRBD2 agrees at 7 bases. Germline-derived CDR1 and CDR2 are LNHDA and SQIVND (reference sequence). Trimming removed 3 bases from V and 2 bases from J; junction bases left unmatched: 8. CDR3 length equals 16 residues. The CDR3 DNA reads TGTGCCAGTAGTATCGGTAGCGGGTTTTACACAGATACGCAGTATTTT. This translates into CASSIGSGFYTDTQYF. The full variable domain, rest sourced from reference TRBV19 and TRBJ2-3, is DGGITQSPKYLFRKEGQNVTLSCEQNLNHDAMYWYRQDPGQGLRLIYYSQIVNDFQKGDIAEGYSVSREKKESFPLTVTSAQKNPTAFYLCASSIGSGFYTDTQYFGPGTRLTVL.

The chain carries TRBV4-2 and TRBJ1-5, with TRBD1 matching over 7 bases. Trimming at V came to 5 bases and at J to 7 bases, leaving 11 bases not matched to a gene. CDR1 and CDR2 from the germline V gene are LGHNA and YNFKEQ. The CDR3 spans 15 residues. As DNA, the CDR3 is TGTGCCAGCAGCTTCCGATCCGGACAGGCACAGCCCCAGCATTTT. It specifies CASSFRSGQAQPQHF.